The sequence of this T cell receptor (beta chain) was determined in a study of T cell changes during pregnancy in multiple sclerosis. CDR3 size: 14 residues. Trimming took 3 bases from V and 0 from J, leaving 8 bases between them. Germline lookup yields CDR1 MNHNS and CDR2 SASEGT. Repertoires were generated with immunoSEQ multiplex PCR, while TCRdb's copy carries only in-frame clones and drops some. The table has almost 50,000 clones, 92% seen once. This sequence was found in a female donor in good health, enrolled as a control in a pregnancy study. The rearrangement links TRBV6-1 to TRBJ1-1, with a possible D match to TRBD1 (5 bases). The material was CD4+ T cells from peripheral blood mononuclear cells, obtained in the second trimester of pregnancy. The CDR3 region is CASSDRAMNTEAFF. The CDR3 DNA reads TGTGCCAGCAGTGACAGGGCCATGAACACTGAAGCTTTCTTT.